These 16 T cell receptor beta chains share one sample of origin, sequenced in a study of blood T cells in healthy people across ages. Sample-barcoded 5' priming and a J-beta primer mix drove a second PCR of about 7 to 11 cycles. TCRdb reprocessed the 5' RACE reads via MiXCR and lists one record per CDR3 protein. The sample comprises about 1 million distinct CDR3 sequences, 40% to 45% of which are singletons, and 18% rests with the top ten. The sequenced material came from blood. These receptors all come from a woman in her fifties or sixties in good health.

The table lists this clonotype with a count of one. The chain carries TRBV6-6 and TRBJ2-1; D remains unclear. With 0 bases removed from V and 8 bases from J, the gap between germline ends came to 5 bases. The CDR3 consists of 12 residues. Germline V gene lookup returns CDR1 MNHNY and CDR2 SVGAGI (reference sequence). CDR3 in DNA: TGTGCCAGCAGTTACTCGATAGATGAGCAGTTCTTC. It codes for CASSYSIDEQFF.

Here the CDR3 DNA reads TGTGCCAGCAGTTTATACCCCCTGGGTGAAAAACTGTTTTTT. Its protein product is CASSLYPLGEKLFF. The gene calls are TRBV27 and TRBJ1-4; D gene unclear. The V end was cut by 1 base, the J end by 7 bases, with 10 bases between. CDR3 length equals 14 residues. Germline CDR1 reads MNHEY; CDR2 reads SMNVEV (reference sequence).

This clonotype was observed a few times. The J gene is TRBJ2-3, the V gene TRBV5-1; TRBD2 is a possible D gene (6 bases). The length of the CDR3 is 15 residues. The germline gives CDR1 SGHRS, CDR2 YFSETQ. Trimming pared 4 bases from V and 3 bases from J, leaving 15 bases between. This CDR3 reads CASSRTGESTDTQYF. CDR3 in DNA: TGCGCCAGCAGCCGAACGGGGGAATCGACAGATACGCAGTATTTT.

The V and J genes are TRBV5-1 and TRBJ2-1, with D unresolved. V lost 3 bases and J lost 10, with 8 bases in between. Per germline, CDR1 SGHRS and CDR2 YFSETQ. The CDR3 length is 11 residues. The CDR3 here is CASSYSVEQFF. DNA of the CDR3: TGCGCCAGCAGCTACTCGGTCGAGCAGTTCTTC.

This clonotype has a count of ten or more. The rearrangement joins TRBV29-1 to TRBJ2-7; no firm D call. Germline-derived CDR1 and CDR2 are SQVTM and ANQGSEA. The CDR3 has 13 residues. Deletions cut 1 base from V and 0 bases from J, with 7 bases between. CDR3 sequence reads: CSVEGPPSYEQYF. In DNA form, the CDR3 reads TGCAGCGTTGAAGGTCCCCCCTCCTACGAGCAGTACTTC.

The chain is built from TRBV5-7 and TRBJ2-1; D gene unclear. TRBV5-7 is treated as an ORF (open reading frame) with a function not yet certain. Between the trimmed V and J ends, which lost 3 bases and 6 bases, there was a span of 13 bases. The CDR3 contains 14 residues. The CDR3 region is CASSWAGRGNEQFF. In DNA form, the CDR3 reads TGTGCCAGCAGCTGGGCCGGGCGTGGCAATGAGCAGTTCTTC.

The chain employs TRBV12-3 or TRBV12-4 and TRBJ2-3, with 9 nucleotides matching TRBD2. Unmatched junction bases numbered 5, after V lost 3 bases and J lost 4 bases. This CDR3 is 15 amino acids long. The CDR3 bases are TGTGCCAGCAGTTTCGCGGGAGGGCCAGCAGATACGCAGTATTTT. It encodes CASSFAGGPADTQYF.

There are a few counts of this clonotype. This chain joins TRBV11-2 and TRBJ1-1, with D perhaps matching TRBD1 (5 bases). Trimming left V 4 bases short and J 1 base short, with 10 bases between. The CDR3 has 14 amino acids. CDR1 and CDR2 from the germline V gene are SGHAT and FQNNGV. CDR3 DNA: TGTGCCAGCAGCTGGGCCGGGGCGAACACTGAAGCTTTCTTT. Translating gives CASSWAGANTEAFF.

The chain carries TRBV27 and TRBJ1-2; TRBD1 might be the D (5 bases). The CDR3 contains 15 residues. CDR1 and CDR2 from the germline V gene are MNHEY and SMNVEV (reference sequence). V was pared by 0 bases and J by 5 bases, with 13 bases between. The chain's CDR3 is CASSLSPGTTYGYTF. CDR3 in DNA: TGTGCCAGCAGTTTATCCCCCGGGACGACATATGGCTACACCTTC.

The chain joins TRBV5-1 to TRBJ2-1, with a weak D call TRBD2 (5 bases). The germline V and J ends were trimmed by 4 bases and 6 bases, with 14 bases remaining between them. This CDR3 comprises 14 residues. CDR1 and CDR2 (germline): SGHRS, YFSETQ. The chain's CDR3 is CASSRTAVANEQFF. The CDR3 DNA follows: TGCGCCAGCAGCCGGACTGCCGTGGCCAATGAGCAGTTCTTC.

V and J are TRBV12-3 or TRBV12-4 and TRBJ2-3; 8 bases agree with TRBD2. The CDR3 extends over 13 amino acids. Germline trimming cut 5 bases from V and 6 bases from J; bases unmatched to any gene: 4. CDR3 sequence: CASSGTSPDTQYF. The CDR3 bases are TGTGCCAGCAGTGGGACTAGTCCGGATACGCAGTATTTT.

The chain links TRBV11-2 to TRBJ2-5; D is possibly TRBD2 (5 bases). The DNA matches TRBJ2-7 better at its end, which makes the J call doubtful. Germline CDR1 is SGHAT and CDR2 is FQNNGV. This CDR3 is built from 14 residues. The CDR3 loop reads CASSLDPAGHEQYF. The CDR3 DNA reads TGTGCCAGCAGCTTAGATCCCGCGGGTCACGAGCAGTACTTC.

The chain employs TRBV4-2 and TRBJ2-1; 8 bases map to TRBD1. The CDR3 sequence is 14 residues long. V lost 4 bases and J lost 6; bases outside the gene matches: 5. Germline V CDR1 and CDR2: LGHNA, YNFKEQ. The CDR3 is CASSPSDRVNEQFF. Written as DNA, the CDR3 is TGTGCCAGCAGCCCCTCGGACAGGGTCAATGAGCAGTTCTTC.

The chain uses TRBV2 and TRBJ2-7, with 10 bases that match TRBD2. This CDR3 has 14 residues. Germline loops: CDR1 SNHLY, CDR2 FYNNEI. V gave up 10 bases and J gave up 2 bases; unmatched junction bases: 8. CDR3 bases: TGTGCCACCCAGCGGGAGGGCCCTGCCTACGAGCAGTACTTC. Protein: CATQREGPAYEQYF.

This clonotype was found a few times. The V and J genes are TRBV12-3 or TRBV12-4 and TRBJ1-2; D is undetermined. The CDR3 extends over 11 amino acids. The ends were cut back, 10 bases at V and 3 bases at J, with 9 bases in the middle. The CDR3 region has the DNA TGTGCCACCCGGTGGGACTATGGCTACACCTTC. This sequence encodes CATRWDYGYTF.

This clonotype has a handful of counts. V is TRBV27 and J is TRBJ2-7, with 8 bases matching TRBD1. V was clipped by 6 bases and J by 2 bases; unmatched bases: 9. The CDR3 has 15 amino acids. Germline CDR1 MNHEY, CDR2 SMNVEV (reference sequence). The DNA for the CDR3 is TGTGCCAGCAGACCAGGACAGGGCCGTACCTACGAGCAGTACTTC. Amino acids: CASRPGQGRTYEQYF.